Following are 6 T cell receptor beta chains from one sample sequenced in a study of cytomegalovirus exposure and HLA in healthy donors. Sequencing was performed with immunoSEQ multiplex PCR; in TCRdb, only in-frame clones are kept and a portion is missing. The sample holds about 200,000 clones; roughly 82% are singletons and the top ten take under 15%. Material for sequencing was PBMCs. These receptors were obtained from a woman in her 30s in good health and CMV-seropositive.

The chain joins TRBV5-1 to TRBJ2-3, with 8 bases aligning to TRBD2. The CDR3 has 16 amino acids. J lost 1 base, V lost 0 bases, and 4 bases had no gene match. Germline loops: CDR1 SGHRS, CDR2 YFSETQ. The CDR3, as DNA: TGCGCCAGCAGCTTGGAGTCGGGAGGGGGCACAGATACGCAGTATTTT. Its protein product is CASSLESGGGTDTQYF.

The chain couples TRBV6-6 to TRBJ1-2; D is possibly TRBD1 (5 bases). The V gene's germline CDR1 is MNHNY and CDR2 SVGAGI (reference sequence). The CDR3 contains 14 residues. With 5 bases removed from V and 6 bases from J, the gap between germline ends came to 16 bases. DNA of the CDR3: TGTGCCAGCAGTCACGGCTTCGCGGGGGATGGCTACACCTTC. Translated, it gives CASSHGFAGDGYTF.

The CDR3 protein is CASSHTGGYTEAFF. Here the CDR3 DNA reads TGCGCCAGCAGCCATACAGGGGGCTACACTGAAGCTTTCTTT. This sequence joins TRBV4-1 and TRBJ1-1; 9 nucleotides line up with TRBD1. The CDR3 totals 14 residues. Losses at the gene ends were 3 bases for V and 3 bases for J; bases not matched to a gene: 2. The germline gives CDR1 MGHRA, CDR2 YSYEKL.

The chain carries TRBV9 and TRBJ2-2, with TRBD1 identical over 7 bases. CDR1 is SGDLS and CDR2 is YYNGEE in the germline V gene. J lost 3 bases, V lost 4 bases, and 6 bases had no gene match. This CDR3 region has 15 residues. The CDR3 DNA follows: TGTGCCAGCAGCCCAGGGACAGCATACACCGGGGAGCTGTTTTTT. It codes for CASSPGTAYTGELFF.

This clone was detected a few times. The V call is TRBV6-5, the J call TRBJ2-1; 11 bases line up with TRBD2. The CDR3 is 15 residues long. J was trimmed by 8 bases and V by 2 bases; bases with no gene match: 5. CDR1 is MNHEY, CDR2 SVGAGI, per germline. This CDR3 reads CASSYGTSGADEQFF. The DNA for the CDR3 is TGTGCCAGCAGTTACGGGACTAGCGGTGCCGATGAGCAGTTCTTC.

V gene TRBV10-3 combines with J gene TRBJ2-7; 8 nucleotides match TRBD1. Unmatched junction bases numbered 8, after V lost 6 bases and J lost 1 base. Germline loops: CDR1 ENHRY, CDR2 SYGVKD. CDR3 length: 15 amino acids. CDR3 amino acids: CAISQVGQVSYEQYF. The CDR3, as DNA: TGTGCCATCAGCCAGGTGGGACAGGTGTCCTACGAGCAGTACTTC.